This TCR beta chain appears in the sequencing data of a study of T cells in Graves' hyperthyroidism and ophthalmopathy. Study observations and caveats: The model predicted ophthalmopathy a median around seven months before onset.

Researchers barred patients who had uncontrolled infection, other autoimmune disease, pregnancy or lactation. This clonotype was detected a few times. No antigen is known for it. Trimming cost V 7 bases and J 6 bases, with 19 bases left between them. The germline V gene encodes CDR1 MNHNS and CDR2 SASEGT. This CDR3 contains 14 residues. The TCR beta CDR3 regions underwent amplification using RNA transcripts as the source. Initially, a first-round RT-PCR of the TCR CDR3 employed the HTBI primer set. MiXCR, applied by TCRdb to the multiplex PCR reads, yields one record per CDR3 protein. The sample includes more than 350,000 distinct CDR3 sequences, roughly 14% of them seen just once.

The sequence was collected from a woman aged 25 to 39 with Graves' ophthalmopathy. This chain joins TRBV6-1 and TRBJ2-7; D could derive from TRBD1 or TRBD2 (5 bases each). The sequencing input was blood. The CDR3 region is CASTPPGRVGEQYF. The CDR3 region has the DNA TGTGCCAGCACCCCCCCGGGGCGCGTCGGCGAGCAGTACTTC.